Below, 18 T cell receptor beta chains from the same sample are listed, as sequenced in a study of Ad26.COV2.S vaccination and SARS-CoV-2 variants. Produced via immunoSEQ multiplex PCR; TCRdb's table is partial and in-frame only. The table has more than 150,000 clones, around nine tenths seen once. Sequencing was performed on peripheral blood, taken after recovery from COVID-19. The receptors derive from a human donor who had recovered from COVID-19.

The chain combines TRBV12-5 with TRBJ2-1; no definite D call. V lost 1 base to trimming and J lost 11 bases, with 12 bases between them. Germline lookup yields CDR1 LGHNT and CDR2 FRNRAP. There are 13 residues in the CDR3. CDR3 coding DNA: TGTGCTAGTGGTTTGGGCCAAACTGGTAAGCAGTTCTTC. Encoded protein: CASGLGQTGKQFF.

This chain joins TRBV11-2 and TRBJ1-1; D is undetermined. V shed 5 bases and J shed 2 bases, with 12 bases lying between them. Germline CDR1 reads SGHAT; CDR2 reads FQNNGV. The CDR3 totals 14 residues. CDR3 nucleotides: TGTGCCAGCAGCCATCAAAATTTCAACACTGAAGCTTTCTTT. This sequence encodes CASSHQNFNTEAFF.

The rearrangement joins TRBV5-1 to TRBJ2-7; 14 bases map to TRBD2. V shed 4 bases, J shed 5 bases, and the junction held 5 bases outside the gene matches. This CDR3 has 15 amino acids. Looked up from germline, CDR1 is SGHRS and CDR2 is YFSETQ. CDR3 sequence (DNA): TGCGCCAGCAGCATGGGGACTAGCGGGAGACACGAGCAGTACTTC. Translation: CASSMGTSGRHEQYF. The complete variable domain, with remaining parts taken from reference TRBV5-1 and TRBJ2-7, reads KAGVTQTPRYLIKTRGQQVTLSCSPISGHRSVSWYQQTPGQGLQFLFEYFSETQRNKGNFPGRFSGRQFSNSRSEMNVSTLELGDSALYLCASSMGTSGRHEQYFGPGTRLTVT.

The J gene is TRBJ1-3, the V gene TRBV2; D may be TRBD1 (5 bases). V shed 6 bases and J shed 2 bases, with 8 bases lying between them. CDR3 length: 13 residues. Germline V gives CDR1 SNHLY, CDR2 FYNNEI. The CDR3 sequence is CASRRDPGNTIYF. The CDR3 nucleotides read TGTGCCAGCAGGCGGGACCCTGGAAACACCATATATTTT.

The genes are TRBV9 and TRBJ1-2, with 8 bases that match TRBD1. The CDR3 totals 15 residues. CDR1 and CDR2 from the germline V gene are SGDLS and YYNGEE. The V and J ends lost 0 bases and 5 bases, in that order; junction bases with no gene match: 6. The CDR3, as DNA: TGTGCCAGCAGCGTAGCTGGGACAGGAGAATATGGCTACACCTTC. It encodes CASSVAGTGEYGYTF.

The table lists this clone with a few counts. The chain is built from TRBV6-4 and TRBJ1-5; D ambiguous. V was shortened by 8 bases and J by 6 bases, with 14 bases between the two germline ends. Looked up from germline, CDR1 is MRHNA and CDR2 is SNTAGT. The CDR3 is 13 amino acids. CDR3 in amino acids: CASVGQNGQPQHF. The CDR3 nucleotides read TGTGCCAGCGTAGGCCAGAACGGTCAGCCCCAGCATTTT.

The chain has TRBV7-2 and TRBJ2-3; 9 nucleotides match TRBD2. V lost 5 bases, J lost 7 bases, and 16 bases stayed unmatched. Germline V gene lookup returns CDR1 SGHTA and CDR2 FQGNSA. The CDR3 runs 17 residues. CDR3 coding DNA: TGTGCCAGCAGCAGGAGCTTGGGGCGGGGGGGCCAGAATACGCAGTATTTT. Translation gives CASSRSLGRGGQNTQYF.

V is TRBV7-9 and J is TRBJ2-1, with D tentatively TRBD2 (6 bases). The length of the CDR3 is 15 residues. The ends were cut back, 6 bases at V and 4 bases at J, with 16 bases in the middle. Germline CDR1 SEHNR, CDR2 FQNEAQ (reference sequence). The CDR3, as DNA: TGTGCCAGCAGTCTCCCAGCGGGTCTTTACAATGAGCAGTTCTTC. Protein: CASSLPAGLYNEQFF.

V gene TRBV28 combines with J gene TRBJ2-3; the match to TRBD2 covers 9 bases. The CDR3 sequence is 15 residues long. Germline CDR1 MDHEN, CDR2 SYDVKM. The J segment lost 4 bases and the V segment lost 8 bases, leaving 10 bases of the junction unmatched. The CDR3 bases are TGTGCCAGCCGCACAGATAGCGGGAGCTCAGATACGCAGTATTTT. Translation gives CASRTDSGSSDTQYF.

This CDR3 reads CASSLHSRAGTDTQYF. The DNA of the CDR3 is TGTGCCAGCAGCTTACACAGCAGGGCGGGGACAGATACGCAGTATTTT. V and J are TRBV7-3 and TRBJ2-3, with D perhaps TRBD2 (6 bases). V was pared by 2 bases and J by 3 bases, with 15 bases between. CDR1 and CDR2 (germline): SGHTA, FQGTGA. The CDR3 consists of 16 residues.

This rearrangement joins TRBV2 to TRBJ1-5, with 7 bases fitting TRBD1. CDR3 length: 13 amino acids. The trim removed 4 bases at V and 7 bases at J, leaving 4 bases unmatched. Per the germline V gene, CDR1 is SNHLY and CDR2 is FYNNEI. The CDR3 sequence is CASSARGLQPQHF. The CDR3 DNA reads as TGTGCCAGCAGTGCCAGGGGGTTGCAGCCCCAGCATTTT.

V usage is TRBV5-4 and J usage is TRBJ2-2, with TRBD2 matching over 8 bases. The CDR3 spans 16 residues. Germline V gene sequence: CDR1 SGHNT, CDR2 YYREEE (reference sequence). After removal of 4 bases from V and 2 bases from J, the junction contained 7 bases not matched to a gene. The CDR3 region has the DNA TGTGCCAGCAGCGTCCGGGGGGGAACTAACACCGGGGAGCTGTTTTTT. Translating gives CASSVRGGTNTGELFF.

This clone showed up just once. This chain joins TRBV27 and TRBJ2-1, with 8 bases fitting TRBD2. The CDR3 has 15 residues. V shed 5 bases and J 0 bases; nucleotides not matched to a gene: 3. Germline values: CDR1 MNHEY, CDR2 SMNVEV (reference sequence). The CDR3 region has the DNA TGTGCCAGCAGTCCCGGGACTAGCTCCTACAATGAGCAGTTCTTC. Translation gives CASSPGTSSYNEQFF.

The gene calls are TRBV6-6 and TRBJ1-4, with a tentative D call TRBD1 (5 bases). CDR1 is MNHNY, CDR2 SVGAGI, per germline (reference sequence). V shed 2 bases and J shed 7 bases, with 11 bases lying between them. The CDR3 sequence is 14 residues long. The CDR3 DNA is TGTGCCAGCAGTTACGGGATGGGGGGTGAAAAACTGTTTTTT. Translating gives CASSYGMGGEKLFF.

The chain links TRBV4-1 to TRBJ1-2; 8 bases are shared with TRBD1. Per germline, CDR1 MGHRA and CDR2 YSYEKL. This CDR3 is 16 amino acids long. Trimming at V came to 3 bases and at J to 0 bases, leaving 6 bases not matched to a gene. DNA for the CDR3: TGCGCCAGCAGCCAGACCGGACAGGGTGCTAACTATGGCTACACCTTC. Translation gives CASSQTGQGANYGYTF.

The gene calls are TRBV4-1 and TRBJ2-1, with 11 bases fitting TRBD2. The CDR3 has 16 residues. J lost 4 bases, V lost 1 base, and 3 bases had no gene match. CDR1 and CDR2 from the germline V gene are MGHRA and YSYEKL. CDR3 bases: TGCGCCAGCAGCCAAGGATCTAGCGGGGGGTACAATGAGCAGTTCTTC. As protein: CASSQGSSGGYNEQFF.

This clone has a single count. This chain joins TRBV18 and TRBJ2-5, with no clear D. This CDR3 contains 14 residues. Germline V gene sequence: CDR1 KGHSH, CDR2 LQKENI. V was clipped by 0 bases and J by 9 bases, with 14 bases between them. The CDR3 here is CASSPPSRNEAQYF. The CDR3 bases are TGTGCCAGCTCACCACCGTCAAGGAATGAGGCCCAGTACTTC.

This sequence joins TRBV12-3 or TRBV12-4 and TRBJ2-7, with D perhaps matching TRBD1 (6 bases). The length of the CDR3 is 13 residues. V was trimmed by 3 bases and J by 4 bases, leaving 10 bases between them. DNA of the CDR3: TGTGCCAGCAGTTTGAACAGGGTTTACGAGCAGTACTTC. Its translation: CASSLNRVYEQYF.